This T cell receptor beta chain was obtained from a study of shared T cell receptors in the human thymus (dated by TCRdb to about 2021). As for the study more broadly: The study investigated the way shared, self-reactive T-cell receptor alpha chains are produced in the human thymus.

The library was obtained by the immunoSEQ multiplex PCR assay. The table comes from immuneACCESS by way of TCRdb, which keeps in-frame sequences with V and J called. Part of the clones is missing from these tables; in studies checked, under half for an unresolved V gene and the rest for unknown reasons. Recorded for this sample are about 380,000 clones; approximately 95% of them occurred a single time. Together, the top ten hold around 0.018% of the sample. As regards this clone: Its antigen is not yet known. No per-base quality is available; no much larger clone lies one base away.

There are 15 amino acids in the CDR3, from cysteine to phenylalanine inclusive. The DNA shown is the 45-base CDR3, in frame from base 1. V and J are trimmed by 1 base and 4 bases, and the gene matches miss 4 bases of the junction. CDR1 SGHVS and CDR2 FNYEAQ were looked up in the germline V gene. The rearranged segments are TRBV7-6 and TRBJ2-1; 7 junctional bases match TRBD1. This TCR was sampled from a human donor. Material for sequencing was thymocytes. The nucleotide sequence reads as follows: TGTGCCAGCAGCTTAGTGGGGACAGCATACAATGAGCAGTTCTTC. The translation is CASSLVGTAYNEQFF.